Listed below are T cell receptor beta chains from one sample, sequenced in a study of blood T cell repertoires in COVID-19. This table comes from immunoSEQ multiplex PCR, and its TCRdb copy is limited to in-frame clones, with some not included. Of approximately 190,000 clones in the sample, roughly 80% are singletons; the top ten hold around a sixth. Sequencing input: peripheral blood. All receptors derive from a man between 60 and 75 years old with active or convalescent COVID-19. Each CDR3 is given with its conserved first and last residue.

j_call v_call cdr3_aa
TRBJ2-7 TRBV28 CASSPPVGEQYF
TRBJ2-1 TRBV7-2 CASSLGAAGVNEQFF
TRBJ2-1 TRBV3-1/TRBV3-2 CASSQRTVQRRNEQFF
TRBJ2-1 TRBV19 CASSRGDRTNEQFF
TRBJ2-5 TRBV28 CASSLRGLAGETQYF
TRBJ2-2 TRBV28 CASSSMTSGRSIGELFF
TRBJ1-4 TRBV28 CASSFTAGGNEKLFF
TRBJ1-2 TRBV12-3/TRBV12-4 CASSSDRDYGYTF
TRBJ2-1 TRBV28 CASSLAPGRAGERLYNEQFF
TRBJ1-1 TRBV28 CASTGHRQGYLEAFF
TRBJ2-7 TRBV7-6 CASSLSQAGLIYEQYF
TRBJ1-2 TRBV19 CASTPGQGFYGYTF
TRBJ2-7 TRBV28 CASIRSGRAYEQYF
TRBJ2-1 TRBV6-5 CASRASGRPYNEQFF
TRBJ1-1 TRBV5-1 CASSPGVGQNTEAFF
TRBJ2-7 TRBV5-6 CASSPIRDFSYEQYF
TRBJ1-5 TRBV7-2 CASSLMENQPQHF
TRBJ1-5 TRBV28 CASSPTDRAWSNQPQHF
TRBJ1-2 TRBV5-6 CASSRDRYGYTF
TRBJ1-2 TRBV7-2 CASSLTGSNYGYTF
TRBJ1-5 TRBV15 CATSRPNTGGGQPQHF
TRBJ2-3 TRBV5-1 CASSRIASGSSDTQYF
TRBJ2-3 TRBV7-9 CASSSILAGTSTDTQYF
TRBJ2-1 TRBV5-1 CANRGGRGAEGNEQFF
TRBJ2-1 TRBV19 CASSIGITGLADLPEQFF
TRBJ2-1 TRBV5-4 CASSFKAAGEQFF
TRBJ1-2 TRBV5-8 CASSFRSNYGYTF
TRBJ1-2 TRBV3-1/TRBV3-2 CASSQTGAGGYTF
TRBJ2-3 TRBV2 CASSPGLSTDTQYF
TRBJ1-3 TRBV3-1/TRBV3-2 CASSPPSDTIYF
TRBJ2-1 TRBV4-3 CASSQSTSGFYNEQFF
TRBJ2-3 TRBV6-4 CASSPDAQRAADTQYF
TRBJ2-2 TRBV10-3 CAISETGEGTGELFF
TRBJ2-3 TRBV5-1 CASSSRLAGAPDTQYF
TRBJ2-1 TRBV4-2 CASSQEFSDPPSYNEQFF
TRBJ2-1 TRBV24-1 CATSWSSYNEQFF
TRBJ2-3 TRBV7-3 CASSPGRDWGTDTQYF
TRBJ1-1 TRBV29-1 CSVRRDRNTEAFF
TRBJ2-1 TRBV15 CATKGQGAVNEQFF
TRBJ2-5 TRBV19 CASGVAGGSETQYF